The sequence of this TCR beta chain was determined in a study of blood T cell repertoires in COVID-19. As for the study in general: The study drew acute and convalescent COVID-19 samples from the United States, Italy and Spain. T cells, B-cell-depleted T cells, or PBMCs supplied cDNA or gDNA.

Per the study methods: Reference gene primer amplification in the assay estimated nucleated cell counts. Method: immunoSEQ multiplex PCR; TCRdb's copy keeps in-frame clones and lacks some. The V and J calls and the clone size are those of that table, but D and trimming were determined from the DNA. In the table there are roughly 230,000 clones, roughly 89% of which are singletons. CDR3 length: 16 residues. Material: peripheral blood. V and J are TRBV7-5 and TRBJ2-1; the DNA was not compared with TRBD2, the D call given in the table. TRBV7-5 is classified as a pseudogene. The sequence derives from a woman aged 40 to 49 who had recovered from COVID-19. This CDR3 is CVRSLRRGGYQNEQFF. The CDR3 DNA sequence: TGTGTCAGAAGCTTAAGGAGGGGGGGGTATCAAAATGAGCAGTTCTTC.